This T cell receptor beta chain was identified during a study of T cells after yellow fever vaccination. CDR1 is SGDLS, CDR2 YYNGEE, per germline. The CDR3 consists of 13 residues. V lost 4 bases and J lost 6; bases outside the gene matches: 5. This clonotype was seen repeatedly, ten times or more. TCRdb reanalysed the 5' RACE reads using MiXCR and keeps one entry per CDR3 protein. Here the sample spans 250,000 or so distinct CDR3 sequences, more than 3.5% being singletons. The receptor's source is a man younger than 30 who received the YFV17D yellow fever vaccine. The V call is TRBV9, the J call TRBJ2-3; 7 bases match TRBD1. The specimen was PBMCs, collected 15 days after the yellow fever booster vaccination. Written as DNA, the CDR3 is TGTGCCAGCAGCCCCCAGGGGGAGGATACGCAGTATTTT. This codes for CASSPQGEDTQYF.